This paragraph reports one TCR beta chain. The source of the sample is a study of shared clonotypes between healthy human individuals. About the study: Three plates were used per donor for CD4 naive, three for CD4 memory, two for CD8 naive and one for CD8 memory.

It was at deep level that the assay was run. Splitting of each subset's genomic DNA was done evenly across several immunoSEQ plates. Profiling relied on immunoSEQ multiplex PCR, and the TCRdb table lists in-frame clones only, not all of them. This table has some 2 million clones, roughly 94% appearing once. Material: naive CD4+ T cells sorted from blood. The subset denotes: CD45RA+ positively selected. The receptor comes from a man aged 18 to 29 in good health.

Here the CDR3 reads CATRTKDFQYF. The DNA for the CDR3 is TGTGCCACCAGGACGAAAGACTTTCAGTACTTC. This chain uses TRBV15 with TRBJ2-4, with D unresolved. The V and J ends lost 6 bases and 11 bases respectively, with 11 bases between them. Germline lookup yields CDR1 LNHNV and CDR2 YYDKDF (reference sequence). The CDR3 has 11 residues. The full variable domain, rest sourced from reference TRBV15 and TRBJ2-4, is DAMVIQNPRYQVTQFGKPVTLSCSQTLNHNVMYWYQQKSSQAPKLLFHYYDKDFNNEADTPDNFQSRRPNTSFCFLDIRSPGLGDTAMYLCATRTKDFQYFGAGTRLSVL.